This paragraph covers one T cell receptor (beta chain) sequence. Random-hexamer reverse transcription was applied to roughly 0.5 to 1 ug RNA. Across 54 Vbeta and 13 Jbeta, TCR beta CDR3 was amplified with immunoSEQ multiplex PCR. TCRdb called the immunoSEQ multiplex PCR reads again in MiXCR, with one record for every CDR3 protein. The sample has some 190,000 distinct CDR3 sequences; just under 95% are singletons. The junction had 6 bases not matched to a gene; V was cut back by 3 bases and J by 5 bases. Germline lookup yields CDR1 LGHDT and CDR2 YNNKEL (reference sequence). The CDR3 is 15 amino acids. CD8+ and CD4+ T cells from blood underwent TCR beta sequencing. Through negative isolation, CD4+ and CD8+ T cells were obtained, while TEMRA cells were enriched using FACS. The sample belongs to a study of CD8 T cells in Susac syndrome.

The clonotype originates from a human donor in good health. This chain links TRBV3-1 with TRBJ2-7; 11 nucleotides agree with TRBD1. Material: CD4+ T cells from PBMCs. CDR3 nucleotides: TGTGCCAGCAGCCAGGACAGGGGGCATTTCGACGAGCAGTACTTC. Translating it yields CASSQDRGHFDEQYF.